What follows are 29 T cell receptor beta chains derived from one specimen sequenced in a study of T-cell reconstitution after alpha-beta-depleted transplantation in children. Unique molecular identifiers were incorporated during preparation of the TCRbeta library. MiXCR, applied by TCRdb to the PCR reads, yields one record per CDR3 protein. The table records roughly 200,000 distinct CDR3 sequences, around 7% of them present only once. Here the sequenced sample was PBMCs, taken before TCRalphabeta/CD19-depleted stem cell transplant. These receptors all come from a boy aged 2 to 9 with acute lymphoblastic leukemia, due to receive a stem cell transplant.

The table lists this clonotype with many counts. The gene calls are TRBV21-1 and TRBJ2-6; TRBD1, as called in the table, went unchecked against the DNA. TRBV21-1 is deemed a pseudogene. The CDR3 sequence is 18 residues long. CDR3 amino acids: CASSNRDRGTTGANVLTF. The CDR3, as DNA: TGTGCCAGCAGCAACCGGGACAGGGGAACAACCGGGGCCAACGTCCTGACTTTC.

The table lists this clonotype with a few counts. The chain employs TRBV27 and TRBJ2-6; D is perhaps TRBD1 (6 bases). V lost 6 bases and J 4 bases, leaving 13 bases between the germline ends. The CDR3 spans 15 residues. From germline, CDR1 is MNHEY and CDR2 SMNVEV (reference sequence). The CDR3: CASSKQGNGANVLTF. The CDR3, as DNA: TGTGCCAGCAGCAAACAGGGCAACGGGGCCAACGTCCTGACTTTC.

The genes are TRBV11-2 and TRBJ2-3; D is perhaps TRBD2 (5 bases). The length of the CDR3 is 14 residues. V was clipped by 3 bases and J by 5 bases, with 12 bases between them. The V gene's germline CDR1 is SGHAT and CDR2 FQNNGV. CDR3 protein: CASSFLWRVDTQYF. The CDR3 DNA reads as TGTGCCAGCAGCTTTCTCTGGCGGGTAGATACGCAGTATTTT.

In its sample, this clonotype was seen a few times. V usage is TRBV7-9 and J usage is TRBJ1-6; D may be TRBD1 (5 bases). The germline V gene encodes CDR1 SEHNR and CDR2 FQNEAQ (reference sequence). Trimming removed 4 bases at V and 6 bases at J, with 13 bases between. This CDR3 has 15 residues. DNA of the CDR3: TGTGCCAGCAGCTCCACCGGGACGGGTAATTCACCCCTCCACTTT. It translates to CASSSTGTGNSPLHF.

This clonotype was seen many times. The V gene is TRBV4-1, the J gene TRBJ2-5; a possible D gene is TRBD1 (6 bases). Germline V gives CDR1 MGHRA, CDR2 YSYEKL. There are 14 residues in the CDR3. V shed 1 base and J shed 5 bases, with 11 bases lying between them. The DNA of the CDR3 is TGCGCCAGCAGCCAAGTACAGGGCCGGGAGACCCAGTACTTC. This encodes CASSQVQGRETQYF.

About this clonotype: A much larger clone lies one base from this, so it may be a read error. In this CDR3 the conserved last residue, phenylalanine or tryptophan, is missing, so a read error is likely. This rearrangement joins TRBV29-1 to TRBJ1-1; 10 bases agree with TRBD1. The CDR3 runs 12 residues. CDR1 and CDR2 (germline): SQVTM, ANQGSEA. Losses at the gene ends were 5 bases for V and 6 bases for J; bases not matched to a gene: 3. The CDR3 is CSVRDRGPEAFC. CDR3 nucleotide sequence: TGCAGCGTTCGTGACAGGGGGCCTGAAGCTTTCTGT.

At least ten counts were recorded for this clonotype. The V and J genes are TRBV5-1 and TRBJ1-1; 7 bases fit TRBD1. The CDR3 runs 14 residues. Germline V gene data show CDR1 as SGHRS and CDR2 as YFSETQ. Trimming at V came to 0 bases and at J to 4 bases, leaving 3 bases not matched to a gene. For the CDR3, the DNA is TGCGCCAGCAGCTTGGAGTGGGACAGCACTGAAGCTTTCTTT. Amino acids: CASSLEWDSTEAFF. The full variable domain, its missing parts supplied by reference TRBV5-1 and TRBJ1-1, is KAGVTQTPRYLIKTRGQQVTLSCSPISGHRSVSWYQQTPGQGLQFLFEYFSETQRNKGNFPGRFSGRQFSNSRSEMNVSTLELGDSALYLCASSLEWDSTEAFFGQGTRLTVV.

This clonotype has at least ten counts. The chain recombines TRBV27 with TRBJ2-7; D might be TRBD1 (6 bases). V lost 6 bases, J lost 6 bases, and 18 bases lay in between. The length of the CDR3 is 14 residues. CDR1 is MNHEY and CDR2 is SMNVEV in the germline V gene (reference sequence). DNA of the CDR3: TGTGCCAGCAGAATTGAGTTAGGGGGTACCGAGCAGTACTTC. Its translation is CASRIELGGTEQYF.

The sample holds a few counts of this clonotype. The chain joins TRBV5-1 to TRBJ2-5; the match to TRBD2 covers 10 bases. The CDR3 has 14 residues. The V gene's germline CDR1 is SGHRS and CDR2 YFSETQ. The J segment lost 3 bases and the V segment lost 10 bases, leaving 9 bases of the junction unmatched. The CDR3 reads CAGASGGPEETQYF. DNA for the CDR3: TGCGCCGGGGCTAGCGGGGGCCCCGAAGAGACCCAGTACTTC.

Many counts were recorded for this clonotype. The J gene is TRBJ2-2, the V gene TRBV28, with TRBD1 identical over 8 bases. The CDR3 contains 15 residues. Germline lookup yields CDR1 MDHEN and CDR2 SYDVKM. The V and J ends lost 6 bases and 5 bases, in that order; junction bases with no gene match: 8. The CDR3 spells CASRPDRGRTGELFF. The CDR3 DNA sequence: TGTGCCAGCAGACCCGACAGGGGTCGTACCGGGGAGCTGTTTTTT.

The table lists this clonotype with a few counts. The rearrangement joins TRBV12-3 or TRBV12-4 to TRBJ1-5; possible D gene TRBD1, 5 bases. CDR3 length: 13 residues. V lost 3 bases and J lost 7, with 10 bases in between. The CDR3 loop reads CASSLAGRQPQHF. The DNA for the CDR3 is TGTGCCAGCAGTTTGGCAGGGCGGCAGCCCCAGCATTTT.

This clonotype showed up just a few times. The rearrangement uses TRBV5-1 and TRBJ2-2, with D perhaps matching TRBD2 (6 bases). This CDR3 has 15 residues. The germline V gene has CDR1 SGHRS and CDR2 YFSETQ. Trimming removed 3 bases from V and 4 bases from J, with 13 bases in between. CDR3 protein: CASSSVVGGTGELFF. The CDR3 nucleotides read TGCGCCAGCAGCTCCGTCGTGGGAGGCACCGGGGAGCTGTTTTTT.

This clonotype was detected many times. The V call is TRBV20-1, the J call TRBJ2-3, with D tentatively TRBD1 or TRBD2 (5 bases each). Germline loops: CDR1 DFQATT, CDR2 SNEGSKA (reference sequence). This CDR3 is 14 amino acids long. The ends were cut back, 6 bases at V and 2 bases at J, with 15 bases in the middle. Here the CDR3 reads CSALAGTLTDTQYF. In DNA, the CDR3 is TGCAGTGCCCTCGCAGGGACCCTCACAGATACGCAGTATTTT.

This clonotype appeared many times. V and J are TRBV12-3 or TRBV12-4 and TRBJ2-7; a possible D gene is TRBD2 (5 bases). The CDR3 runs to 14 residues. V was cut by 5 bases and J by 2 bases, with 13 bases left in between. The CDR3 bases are TGTGCCAGCAGTCTCTCACTAGGGACCTACGAGCAGTACTTC. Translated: CASSLSLGTYEQYF.

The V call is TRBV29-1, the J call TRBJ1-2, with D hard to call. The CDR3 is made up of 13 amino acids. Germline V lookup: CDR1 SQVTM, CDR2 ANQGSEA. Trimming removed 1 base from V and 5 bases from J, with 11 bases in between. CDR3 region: CSVEVGNQYGYTF. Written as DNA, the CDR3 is TGCAGCGTTGAAGTAGGCAATCAATATGGCTACACCTTC.

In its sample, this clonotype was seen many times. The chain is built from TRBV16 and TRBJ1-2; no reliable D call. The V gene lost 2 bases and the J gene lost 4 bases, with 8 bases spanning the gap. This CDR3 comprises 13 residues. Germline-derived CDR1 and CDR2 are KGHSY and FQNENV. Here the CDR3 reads CASSQGVGYGYTF. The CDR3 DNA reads TGTGCCAGCAGCCAAGGGGTGGGCTATGGCTACACCTTC.

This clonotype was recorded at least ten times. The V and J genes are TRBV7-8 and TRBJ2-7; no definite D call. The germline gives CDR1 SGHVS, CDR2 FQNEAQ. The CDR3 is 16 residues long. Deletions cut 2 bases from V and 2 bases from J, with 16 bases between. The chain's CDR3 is CASSLSNWGQAYEQYF. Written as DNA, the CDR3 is TGTGCCAGCAGCTTAAGTAACTGGGGTCAGGCCTACGAGCAGTACTTC.

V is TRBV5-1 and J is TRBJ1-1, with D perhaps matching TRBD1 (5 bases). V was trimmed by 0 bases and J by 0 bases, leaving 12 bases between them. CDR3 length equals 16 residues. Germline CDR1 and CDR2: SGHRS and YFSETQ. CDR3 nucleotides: TGCGCCAGCAGCTTGGCGGCGACAGTAATGAACACTGAAGCTTTCTTT. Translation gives CASSLAATVMNTEAFF.

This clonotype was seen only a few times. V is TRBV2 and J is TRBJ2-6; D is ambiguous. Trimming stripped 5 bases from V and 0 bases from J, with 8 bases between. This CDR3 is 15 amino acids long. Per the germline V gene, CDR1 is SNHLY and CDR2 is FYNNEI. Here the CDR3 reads CASSYGLSGANVLTF. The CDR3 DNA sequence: TGTGCCAGCAGTTACGGTCTCTCTGGGGCCAACGTCCTGACTTTC.

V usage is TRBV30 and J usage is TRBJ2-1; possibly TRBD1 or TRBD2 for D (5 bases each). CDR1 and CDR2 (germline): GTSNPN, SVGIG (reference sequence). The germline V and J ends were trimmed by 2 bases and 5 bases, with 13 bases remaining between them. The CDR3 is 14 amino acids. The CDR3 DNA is TGTGCCTGGAGTTCGGGGACGGTTAACAATGAGCAGTTCTTC. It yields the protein CAWSSGTVNNEQFF.

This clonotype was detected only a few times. CDR3 loop: CASSLGRAVYGYTF. The CDR3 nucleotides read TGTGCCAGCAGTTTGGGCAGGGCCGTCTATGGCTACACCTTC. The gene calls are TRBV12-3 or TRBV12-4 and TRBJ1-2, with D possibly being TRBD1 (5 bases). Trimming took off 3 bases at V and 4 bases at J, with 12 bases between the two ends. The CDR3 extends over 14 amino acids.

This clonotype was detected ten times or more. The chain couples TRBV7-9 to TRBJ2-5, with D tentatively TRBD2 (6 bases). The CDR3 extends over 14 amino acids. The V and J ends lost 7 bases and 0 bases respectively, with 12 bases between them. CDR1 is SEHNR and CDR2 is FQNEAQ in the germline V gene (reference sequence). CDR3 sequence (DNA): TGTGCCAGCACCCCCCGGGGGAACCAAGAGACCCAGTACTTC. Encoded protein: CASTPRGNQETQYF. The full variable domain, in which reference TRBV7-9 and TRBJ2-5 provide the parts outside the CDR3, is DTGVSQNPRHKITKRGQNVTFRCDPISEHNRLYWYRQTLGQGPEFLTYFQNEAQLEKSRLLSDRFSAERPKGSFSTLEIQRTEQGDSAMYLCASTPRGNQETQYFGPGTRLLVL.

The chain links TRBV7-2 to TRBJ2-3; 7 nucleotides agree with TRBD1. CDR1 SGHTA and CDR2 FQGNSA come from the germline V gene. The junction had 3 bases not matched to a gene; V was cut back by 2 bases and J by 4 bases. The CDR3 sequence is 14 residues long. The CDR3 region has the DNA TGTGCCAGCAGCTTAATAGGGGGCCCAGATACGCAGTATTTT. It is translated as CASSLIGGPDTQYF. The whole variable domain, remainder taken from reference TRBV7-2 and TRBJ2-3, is GAGVSQSPSNKVTEKGKDVELRCDPISGHTALYWYRQSLGQGLEFLIYFQGNSAPDKSGLPSDRFSAERTGGSVSTLTIQRTQQEDSAVYLCASSLIGGPDTQYFGPGTRLTVL.

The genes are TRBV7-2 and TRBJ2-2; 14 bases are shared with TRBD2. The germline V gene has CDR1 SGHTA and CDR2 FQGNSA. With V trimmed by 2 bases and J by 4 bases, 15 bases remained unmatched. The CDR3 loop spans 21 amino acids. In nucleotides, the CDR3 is TGTGCCAGCAGCTTACCCTGTTGCCCGACTAGCGGGAGGGTCGGCACCGGGGAGCTGTTTTTT. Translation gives CASSLPCCPTSGRVGTGELFF. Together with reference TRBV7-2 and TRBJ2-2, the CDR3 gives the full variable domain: GAGVSQSPSNKVTEKGKDVELRCDPISGHTALYWYRQSLGQGLEFLIYFQGNSAPDKSGLPSDRFSAERTGGSVSTLTIQRTQQEDSAVYLCASSLPCCPTSGRVGTGELFFGEGSRLTVL.

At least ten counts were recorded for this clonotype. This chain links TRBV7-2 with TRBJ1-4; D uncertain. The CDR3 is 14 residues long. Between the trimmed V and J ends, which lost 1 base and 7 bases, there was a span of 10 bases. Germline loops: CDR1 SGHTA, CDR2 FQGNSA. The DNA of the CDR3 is TGTGCCAGCAGCTTAGTCCTAGGCTTTGAAAAACTGTTTTTT. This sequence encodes CASSLVLGFEKLFF.

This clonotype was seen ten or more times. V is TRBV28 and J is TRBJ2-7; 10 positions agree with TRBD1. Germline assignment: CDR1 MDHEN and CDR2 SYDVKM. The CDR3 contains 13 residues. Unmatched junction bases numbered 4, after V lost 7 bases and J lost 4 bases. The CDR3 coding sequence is TGTGCCAGCACCTCGGGACAGGGGTACGAGCAGTACTTC. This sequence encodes CASTSGQGYEQYF. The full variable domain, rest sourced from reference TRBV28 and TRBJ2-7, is DVKVTQSSRYLVKRTGEKVFLECVQDMDHENMFWYRQDPGLGLRLIYFSYDVKMKEKGDIPEGYSVSREKKERFSLILESASTNQTSMYLCASTSGQGYEQYFGPGTRLTVT.

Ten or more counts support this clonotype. Written as DNA, the CDR3 is TGTGCCAGCGGCATTAGCGGGAGCCTCAATGAGCAGTTCTTC. Translation: CASGISGSLNEQFF. This chain joins TRBV7-2 and TRBJ2-1; 9 bases fit TRBD2. Germline V gene data show CDR1 as SGHTA and CDR2 as FQGNSA. V shed 8 bases, J shed 6 bases, and the junction held 8 bases outside the gene matches. This CDR3 region has 14 residues.

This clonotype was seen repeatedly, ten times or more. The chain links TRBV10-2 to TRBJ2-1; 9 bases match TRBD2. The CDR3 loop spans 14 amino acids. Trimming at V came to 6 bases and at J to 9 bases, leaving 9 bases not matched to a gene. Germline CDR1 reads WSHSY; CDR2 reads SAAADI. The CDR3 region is CASRVAGEAGEQFF. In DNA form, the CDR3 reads TGCGCCAGCAGGGTAGCGGGAGAGGCAGGTGAGCAGTTCTTC.

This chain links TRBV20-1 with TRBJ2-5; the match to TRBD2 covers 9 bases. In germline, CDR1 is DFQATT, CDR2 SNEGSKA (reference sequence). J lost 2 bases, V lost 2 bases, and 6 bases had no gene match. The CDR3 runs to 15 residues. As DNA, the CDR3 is TGCAGTGCTAGAAGGCTAGCGGGGCCACAAGAGACCCAGTACTTC. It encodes CSARRLAGPQETQYF.